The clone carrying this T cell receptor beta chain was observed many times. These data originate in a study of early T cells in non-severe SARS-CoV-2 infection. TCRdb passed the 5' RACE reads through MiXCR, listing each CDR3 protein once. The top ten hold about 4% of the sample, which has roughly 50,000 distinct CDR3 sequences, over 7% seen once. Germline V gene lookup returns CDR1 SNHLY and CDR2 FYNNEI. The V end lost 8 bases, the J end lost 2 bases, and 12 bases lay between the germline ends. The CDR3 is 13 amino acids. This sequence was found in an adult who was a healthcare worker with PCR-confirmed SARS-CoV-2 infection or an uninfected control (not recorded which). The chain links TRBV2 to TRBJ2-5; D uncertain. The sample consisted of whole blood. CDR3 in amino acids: CASGRETQETQYF. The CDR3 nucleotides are TGTGCCAGCGGCCGCGAGACTCAAGAGACCCAGTACTTC.